This T cell receptor (beta chain) appears in the sequencing data of a study of blood T cell repertoires in COVID-19. Background on the study: PBMCs, B-cell-depleted T cells, or T cells were the source of the cDNA or gDNA that made up the material.

In the original workflow: Amplification from reference gene primers served as the basis for estimated nucleated cell counts. Profiling relied on immunoSEQ multiplex PCR, and the TCRdb table lists in-frame clones only, not all of them. Clone size and V and J calls were adopted from that table, with D and trimming inferred from the DNA. The top ten hold around 25% of the sample, which has around 13,000 clones, about 83% seen once. Trimming took off 7 bases at V and 5 bases at J, with 17 bases between the two ends. The CDR3 sequence is 14 residues long. Germline values: CDR1 SEHNR, CDR2 FQNEAQ (reference sequence).

The chain carries TRBV7-9 and TRBJ2-5; D might be TRBD1 (6 bases). The sequenced sample was peripheral blood. The sequence was collected from a middle-aged man with active or convalescent COVID-19. The CDR3: CASTTTGQGETQYF. Here the CDR3 DNA reads TGTGCCAGCACGACGACAGGTCAGGGCGAGACCCAGTACTTC.